Shown below are 27 T cell receptor beta chains from a single sample sequenced in a study of OX40 agonist ivuxolimab in advanced cancers. Profiled with immunoSEQ multiplex PCR; TCRdb holds only in-frame clones, not every one. The top ten clones hold 1.5% to 2.5% of a sample with some 58,000 clones, approximately 78% of them seen once. This specimen consisted of CD4+ or CD8+ T cells sorted from blood, obtained in a trial of the OX40 agonist ivuxolimab. The receptors were gathered from an adult with an advanced solid tumor such as melanoma, head and neck, liver or kidney cancer.

The chain couples TRBV29-1 to TRBJ1-2, with D perhaps TRBD1 (5 bases). V was shortened by 1 base and J by 8 bases, with 14 bases between the two germline ends. This CDR3 contains 13 residues. Germline CDR1 SQVTM, CDR2 ANQGSEA. The CDR3 DNA sequence: TGCAGCGTTGAAGTCCACAGGCGACTGGGCTACACCTTC. Amino acids: CSVEVHRRLGYTF.

CDR3: CASSYRRNGNTEAFF. Written as DNA, the CDR3 is TGTGCCAGCAGTTACCGCCGAAACGGGAACACTGAAGCTTTCTTT. This chain joins TRBV7-9 and TRBJ1-1; no definite D call. The CDR3 spans 15 residues. V was pared by 6 bases and J by 1 base, with 15 bases between. Germline-derived CDR1 and CDR2 are SEHNR and FQNEAQ (reference sequence).

This clone was picked up a small number of times. The V gene is TRBV6-5, the J gene TRBJ2-3; 9 bases agree with TRBD1. There are 14 residues in the CDR3. Germline V gene lookup returns CDR1 MNHEY and CDR2 SVGAGI. J lost 2 bases, V lost 6 bases, and 3 bases had no gene match. CDR3 bases: TGTGCCAGCAGACAGGGGGCGACCACAGATACGCAGTATTTT. Amino acid sequence: CASRQGATTDTQYF.

The chain joins TRBV15 to TRBJ1-1, with D tentatively TRBD1 (5 bases). This CDR3 has 16 amino acids. The germline V and J ends were trimmed by 5 bases and 0 bases, with 16 bases remaining between them. Germline V CDR1 and CDR2: LNHNV, YYDKDF (reference sequence). The CDR3 here is CATSVAPGEMNTEAFF. CDR3 coding DNA: TGTGCCACCAGCGTTGCTCCGGGGGAGATGAACACTGAAGCTTTCTTT.

The V call is TRBV27, the J call TRBJ2-7; weak D call: TRBD2 (6 bases). Trimming took off 4 bases at V and 2 bases at J, with 12 bases between the two ends. The CDR3 has 14 residues. Germline values: CDR1 MNHEY, CDR2 SMNVEV (reference sequence). The CDR3 nucleotides are TGTGCCAGCAGTTCGGGGGTGCCCGCCTACGAGCAGTACTTC. This gives the protein CASSSGVPAYEQYF.

The rearrangement uses TRBV7-9 and TRBJ2-1; 10 nucleotides match TRBD2. V dropped 5 bases and J dropped 4; count of bases not matched to a gene: 5. This CDR3 is built from 15 residues. Germline CDR1 SEHNR, CDR2 FQNEAQ (reference sequence). CDR3 loop: CASSAASGRYNEQFF. CDR3 DNA: TGTGCCAGCAGCGCCGCTAGCGGGAGATACAATGAGCAGTTCTTC. Supplemented by reference TRBV7-9 and TRBJ2-1, the full variable domain reads DTGVSQNPRHKITKRGQNVTFRCDPISEHNRLYWYRQTLGQGPEFLTYFQNEAQLEKSRLLSDRFSAERPKGSFSTLEIQRTEQGDSAMYLCASSAASGRYNEQFFGPGTRLTVL.

CDR3 in amino acids: CASSPQGQGGTEAFF. The CDR3 coding sequence is TGTGCCAGCTCACCCCAAGGACAGGGGGGCACTGAAGCTTTCTTT. The chain employs TRBV18 and TRBJ1-1; TRBD1 aligns across 10 bases. The length of the CDR3 is 15 residues. The J segment lost 4 bases and the V segment lost 3 bases, leaving 5 bases of the junction unmatched. Germline values: CDR1 KGHSH, CDR2 LQKENI.

This clone has more than one count but fewer than ten. V is TRBV5-1 and J is TRBJ2-1; either TRBD1 or TRBD2 may supply D (5 bases each). The germline V gene encodes CDR1 SGHRS and CDR2 YFSETQ. The CDR3 sequence is 15 residues long. The V end lost 4 bases, the J end lost 7 bases, and 18 bases lay between the germline ends. CDR3 loop: CASSTGTQSSNEQFF. CDR3 bases: TGCGCCAGCAGCACGGGGACCCAGAGCAGTAATGAGCAGTTCTTC.

This clone was detected a few times. The V gene is TRBV25-1, the J gene TRBJ1-6; D gene ambiguous. CDR1 and CDR2 from the germline V gene are MGHDK and SYGVNS. The length of the CDR3 is 15 residues. V gave up 1 base and J gave up 7 bases, with 11 bases separating them. CDR3 nucleotides: TGTGCCAGCAGTGAATTGGGGAGTAGGAATTCACCCCTCCACTTT. It codes for CASSELGSRNSPLHF.

This chain joins TRBV6-5 and TRBJ1-3, with D possibly being TRBD1 (6 bases). The germline CDR1 and CDR2 sequences are MNHEY and SVGAGI. V dropped 2 bases and J dropped 4 bases, with 12 bases sitting between them. The CDR3 sequence is 15 residues long. Here the CDR3 DNA reads TGTGCCAGCAGTTACCGGGGGGCTACGGGAAACACCATATATTTT. As protein: CASSYRGATGNTIYF.

The chain recombines TRBV7-9 with TRBJ1-1; D may be TRBD1 (5 bases). The germline V gene has CDR1 SEHNR and CDR2 FQNEAQ (reference sequence). The CDR3 is made up of 15 amino acids. Trimming left V 5 bases short and J 6 bases short, with 19 bases between. CDR3 protein: CASSRRGDADAEAFF. CDR3 in DNA: TGTGCCAGCAGCAGGCGAGGGGACGCAGACGCTGAAGCTTTCTTT.

This clone was seen only once. The chain links TRBV4-1 to TRBJ1-2, with 9 bases fitting TRBD1. Trimming removed 5 bases from V and 8 bases from J; junction bases left unmatched: 15. The CDR3 length is 16 residues. The germline V gene encodes CDR1 MGHRA and CDR2 YSYEKL. The DNA for the CDR3 is TGCGCCAGCAGCTTTCGGACAGGGGCGAACGGTTGGGGCTACACCTTC. Translation gives CASSFRTGANGWGYTF.

V gene TRBV19 combines with J gene TRBJ1-5, with D possibly being TRBD1 (5 bases). The V end was cut by 6 bases, the J end by 0 bases, with 12 bases between. The germline V gene encodes CDR1 LNHDA and CDR2 SQIVND (reference sequence). The CDR3 is 15 amino acids. The CDR3 DNA reads as TGTGCCAGTAGCCGGGACCCCTATAGCAATCAGCCCCAGCATTTT. Residues: CASSRDPYSNQPQHF.

The V call is TRBV2, the J call TRBJ2-5; 7 bases align to TRBD2. The CDR3 covers 14 residues. Per the germline V gene, CDR1 is SNHLY and CDR2 is FYNNEI. The trim removed 6 bases at V and 1 base at J, leaving 5 bases unmatched. CDR3 loop: CASSLGTIQETQYF. CDR3 sequence (DNA): TGTGCCAGCAGCCTTGGGACTATCCAAGAGACCCAGTACTTC. Based on the CDR3 plus reference TRBV2 and TRBJ2-5, the full variable domain is EPEVTQTPSHQVTQMGQEVILRCVPISNHLYFYWYRQILGQKVEFLVSFYNNEISEKSEIFDDQFSVERPDGSNFTLKIRSTKLEDSAMYFCASSLGTIQETQYFGPGTRLLVL.

The CDR3 DNA follows: TGTGCCAGCAGCGCACAGAGAGGAGGAGAGCAGTACGTC. It translates to CASSAQRGGEQYV. The rearrangement joins TRBV2 to TRBJ2-7; maybe TRBD2 (5 bases). This CDR3 region has 13 residues. Trimming cost V 6 bases and J 7 bases, with 16 bases left between them. Germline V gene lookup returns CDR1 SNHLY and CDR2 FYNNEI.

Notes on this clone: This sample also contains other DNA sequences that code for the same CDR3. The chain employs TRBV9 and TRBJ1-1; D is possibly TRBD1 (5 bases). The CDR3 contains 14 residues. Trimming removed 2 bases at V and 3 bases at J, with 11 bases between. Germline V gene sequence: CDR1 SGDLS, CDR2 YYNGEE. The CDR3 nucleotides are TGTGCCAGCAGCGTTTCAGGGTGGGACACTGAAGCTTTCTTT. The encoded protein is CASSVSGWDTEAFF.

The chain carries TRBV7-2 and TRBJ2-7; D possibly corresponds to TRBD2 (6 bases). The V gene lost 5 bases and the J gene lost 3 bases, with 14 bases spanning the gap. The germline CDR1 and CDR2 sequences are SGHTA and FQGNSA. The CDR3 sequence is 14 residues long. For the CDR3, the DNA is TGTGCCAGCAGCCCGAACAGCGGGTACTACGAGCAGTACTTC. It specifies CASSPNSGYYEQYF. The full variable domain, in which reference TRBV7-2 and TRBJ2-7 provide the parts outside the CDR3, is GAGVSQSPSNKVTEKGKDVELRCDPISGHTALYWYRQSLGQGLEFLIYFQGNSAPDKSGLPSDRFSAERTGGSVSTLTIQRTQQEDSAVYLCASSPNSGYYEQYFGPGTRLTVT.

The rearrangement links TRBV19 to TRBJ1-1; D may be TRBD1 (6 bases). The CDR3 has 13 residues. Between the trimmed V and J ends, which lost 3 bases and 4 bases, there was a span of 9 bases. Germline V lookup: CDR1 LNHDA, CDR2 SQIVND (reference sequence). This chain's CDR3 is CASSIGGPTEAFF. For the CDR3, the DNA is TGTGCCAGTAGTATCGGGGGCCCCACTGAAGCTTTCTTT.

The chain links TRBV21-1 to TRBJ2-2; no DNA check was done on the table's D call, TRBD2. TRBV21-1 is termed a pseudogene. CDR3 length: 13 amino acids. The CDR3 reads CASSNRLTGELFF. CDR3 nucleotides: TGTGCCAGCAGCAACCGACTAACCGGGGAGCTGTTTTTT.

V is TRBV5-1 and J is TRBJ2-5; TRBD2 matches 7 bases. CDR1 is SGHRS, CDR2 YFSETQ, per germline. V was pared by 1 base and J by 4 bases, with 10 bases of the junction left unmatched. The CDR3 consists of 16 residues. The CDR3 spells CASSLMGGSLVETQYF. In DNA, the CDR3 is TGCGCCAGCAGCTTGATGGGCGGGAGTTTGGTAGAGACCCAGTACTTC.

This chain connects TRBV2 to TRBJ1-1, with D possibly TRBD1 on 5 matching bases. Trimming cost V 6 bases and J 5 bases, with 13 bases left between them. This CDR3 is built from 13 residues. Germline-derived CDR1 and CDR2 are SNHLY and FYNNEI. CDR3 coding DNA: TGTGCCAGCAGGTCAGGGTCGAGGACTGAAGCTTTCTTT. This translates into CASRSGSRTEAFF.

V gene TRBV9 combines with J gene TRBJ1-1; D unclear. Germline CDR1 reads SGDLS; CDR2 reads YYNGEE. Between the trimmed V and J ends, which lost 5 bases and 2 bases, there was a span of 10 bases. The CDR3 runs to 13 residues. The CDR3 region has the DNA TGTGCCAGCAGTGTTTGGGATAACACTGAAGCTTTCTTT. This translates into CASSVWDNTEAFF.

This clone was found once. The chain has TRBV29-1 and TRBJ2-3; D unclear. Looked up from germline, CDR1 is SQVTM and CDR2 is ANQGSEA. This CDR3 spans 13 amino acids. V lost 1 base and J 0 bases, leaving 5 bases between the germline ends. The CDR3 DNA follows: TGCAGCGTTGAAGCCGGTAGCACAGATACGCAGTATTTT. This sequence encodes CSVEAGSTDTQYF.

This sequence joins TRBV30 and TRBJ1-6; 9 positions match TRBD1. This CDR3 has 13 amino acids. The junction had 2 bases not matched to a gene; V was cut back by 1 base and J by 10 bases. CDR1 GTSNPN and CDR2 SVGIG come from the germline V gene (reference sequence). DNA for the CDR3: TGTGCCTGGAGTGGGACAGGGGACTCACCCCTCCACTTT. This encodes CAWSGTGDSPLHF.

J is TRBJ1-3 and V is TRBV11-3; the D is unclear. The CDR3 is 14 amino acids. Trimming took 3 bases from V and 1 from J, leaving 7 bases between them. CDR1 and CDR2 (germline): SGHNT, YENEEA. CDR3 protein: CASSFPGSGNTIYF. DNA for the CDR3: TGTGCCAGCAGCTTCCCCGGGTCTGGAAACACCATATATTTT.

This rearrangement joins TRBV15 to TRBJ2-2; 8 bases are shared with TRBD2. V dropped 1 base and J dropped 6; count of bases not matched to a gene: 7. The CDR3 is made up of 16 amino acids. Germline CDR1 is LNHNV and CDR2 is YYDKDF (reference sequence). The CDR3 coding sequence is TGTGCCACCAGCAGAGGCCCCAGCGGGGGAGCCGGGGAGCTGTTTTTT. Residues: CATSRGPSGGAGELFF.

This chain uses TRBV5-1 with TRBJ1-2, with D perhaps matching TRBD1 (5 bases). The CDR3 sequence is 15 residues long. Germline values: CDR1 SGHRS, CDR2 YFSETQ. V was clipped by 0 bases and J by 6 bases, with 15 bases between them. The DNA of the CDR3 is TGCGCCAGCAGCTTGGTTCCTTCAGGGTCGGATGGCTACACCTTC. Protein sequence: CASSLVPSGSDGYTF.